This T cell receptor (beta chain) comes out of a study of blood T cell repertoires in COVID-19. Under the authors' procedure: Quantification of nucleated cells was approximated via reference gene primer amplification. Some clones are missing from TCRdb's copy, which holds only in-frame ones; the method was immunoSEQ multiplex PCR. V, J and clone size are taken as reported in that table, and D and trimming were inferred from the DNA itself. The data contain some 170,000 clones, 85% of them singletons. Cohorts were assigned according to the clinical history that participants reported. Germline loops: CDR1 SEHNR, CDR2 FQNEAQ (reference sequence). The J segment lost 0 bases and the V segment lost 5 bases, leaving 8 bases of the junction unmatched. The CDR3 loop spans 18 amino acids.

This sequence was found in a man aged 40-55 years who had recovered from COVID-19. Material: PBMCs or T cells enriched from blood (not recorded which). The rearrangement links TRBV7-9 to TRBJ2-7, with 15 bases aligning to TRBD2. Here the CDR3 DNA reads TGTGCCAGCAGCATCGGGGGGACTAGCGGGAGGAGCTCCTACGAGCAGTACTTC. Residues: CASSIGGTSGRSSYEQYF.